Reported below is one T cell receptor (beta chain). The data were obtained in a study of blood T cell repertoires in COVID-19. Study-level information: COVID-19 samples, acute and convalescent, were from the United States, Italy and Spain. T cells, B-cell-depleted T cells, or PBMCs supplied cDNA or gDNA.

Original methodology: Amplifying reference gene primers gave estimates of nucleated cell counts. Clones were read by immunoSEQ multiplex PCR, and TCRdb kept only the in-frame ones, dropping some. D and trimming were read from the DNA, whereas the V and J calls and clone size are those reported in that table. The sample has tens of thousands of clones, 65% to 90% seen once. The CDR3 runs 14 residues. Germline V gene data show CDR1 as SGHTA and CDR2 as FQGNSA. V was trimmed by 3 bases and J by 0 bases, leaving 6 bases between them. The source of this sequence is a woman aged 55 to 70 with acute or convalescent COVID-19. Sequencing was performed on peripheral blood. The chain couples TRBV7-2 to TRBJ1-3, with D unclear. For the CDR3, the DNA is TGTGCCAGCAGCTTTGGCGGCTCTGGAAACACCATATATTTT. This sequence encodes CASSFGGSGNTIYF.